Presented here are 18 T cell receptor beta chains from one specimen sequenced in a study of T cells in localized non-small cell lung cancer. The repertoire was sequenced with immunoSEQ multiplex PCR; TCRdb's copy has only in-frame clones and lacks some. This table holds 30,000 to 45,000 clones, 80% to 90% found once. Sequencing was performed on peripheral blood, taken before any cancer treatment. These TCRs come from a woman aged 35 to 70 with stage I lung adenocarcinoma.

The chain combines TRBV23-1 with TRBJ2-3; D is perhaps TRBD1 (5 bases). TRBV23-1 is flagged as an ORF with uncertain function. The CDR3 is made up of 14 amino acids. The ends were cut back, 8 bases at V and 2 bases at J, with 14 bases in the middle. DNA of the CDR3: TGCGCCAGCTGGACATCTAATTCCACAGATACGCAGTATTTT. It is translated as CASWTSNSTDTQYF.

The chain recombines TRBV9 with TRBJ2-3; D remains ambiguous. V was clipped by 2 bases and J by 0 bases, with 4 bases between them. Germline lookup yields CDR1 SGDLS and CDR2 YYNGEE. The CDR3 extends over 13 amino acids. The CDR3 here is CASSVFSTDTQYF. CDR3 in DNA: TGTGCCAGCAGCGTTTTTAGCACAGATACGCAGTATTTT.

This clone was recorded once. The genes are TRBV7-9 and TRBJ2-1, with D perhaps assigned TRBD1 or TRBD2 (6 bases each). The CDR3 spans 15 residues. Germline assignment: CDR1 SEHNR and CDR2 FQNEAQ (reference sequence). Trimming left V 5 bases short and J 4 bases short, with 15 bases between. The CDR3 coding sequence is TGTGCCAGCAGCCGGGGTGGGGGGCTGTACAATGAGCAGTTCTTC. This encodes CASSRGGGLYNEQFF.

This chain links TRBV5-4 with TRBJ2-1; the match to TRBD2 covers 10 bases. V lost 4 bases, J lost 8 bases, and 15 bases stayed unmatched. From germline, CDR1 is SGHNT and CDR2 YYREEE (reference sequence). The CDR3 has 17 residues. CDR3: CASSLPLASGSSYEQFF. The DNA of the CDR3 is TGTGCCAGCAGCCTACCCCTTGCTAGCGGGAGTAGCTATGAGCAGTTCTTC.

The rearrangement links TRBV6-6 to TRBJ2-1; 12 bases agree with TRBD1. V dropped 2 bases and J dropped 7; count of bases not matched to a gene: 3. Per germline, CDR1 MNHNY and CDR2 SVGAGI (reference sequence). The CDR3 extends over 15 amino acids. The CDR3 is CASSYGTGGLNEQFF. As DNA, the CDR3 is TGTGCCAGCAGTTACGGGACAGGGGGCTTGAATGAGCAGTTCTTC.

J is TRBJ2-7 and V is TRBV7-2, with 13 bases matching TRBD2. V shed 5 bases, J shed 0 bases, and the junction held 13 bases outside the gene matches. There are 19 residues in the CDR3. CDR1 is SGHTA, CDR2 FQGNSA, per germline. The CDR3 protein is CASSRRQRGLAGSSYEQYF. CDR3 nucleotide sequence: TGTGCCAGCAGCAGACGACAACGGGGACTAGCGGGATCCTCCTACGAGCAGTACTTC.

The J gene is TRBJ1-1, the V gene TRBV6-5, with 8 bases lining up with TRBD1. The CDR3 length is 15 residues. Germline CDR1 and CDR2: MNHEY and SVGAGI. Trimming at V came to 6 bases and at J to 1 base, leaving 7 bases not matched to a gene. The DNA for the CDR3 is TGTGCCAGCAGGATCCAGGACAGGGAGAACACTGAAGCTTTCTTT. It codes for CASRIQDRENTEAFF.

This chain uses TRBV19 with TRBJ2-7, with D possibly matching TRBD2 (6 bases). Trimming cost V 6 bases and J 4 bases, with 13 bases left between them. The CDR3 is 13 amino acids. CDR1 LNHDA and CDR2 SQIVND come from the germline V gene (reference sequence). The CDR3 region is CASSRRGSYEQYF. In DNA, the CDR3 is TGTGCCAGTAGCCGACGGGGGTCATACGAGCAGTACTTC.

The V and J genes are TRBV5-8 and TRBJ1-3; D is uncertain. The CDR3 has 13 amino acids. Trimming took 2 bases from V and 9 from J, leaving 12 bases between them. Per germline, CDR1 SGHTS and CDR2 YDEGEE. CDR3 sequence: CASSFGKGGTIYF. CDR3 nucleotide sequence: TGTGCCAGCAGCTTTGGCAAGGGTGGCACCATATATTTT.

V gene TRBV2 combines with J gene TRBJ2-3; 10 bases line up with TRBD2. Unmatched junction bases numbered 6, after V lost 6 bases and J lost 3 bases. CDR1 is SNHLY and CDR2 is FYNNEI in the germline V gene. CDR3 length: 15 residues. The CDR3 bases are TGTGCCAGCAGCCTTGGACTAGCGGAAACAGATACGCAGTATTTT. Protein: CASSLGLAETDTQYF.

The rearrangement links TRBV28 to TRBJ2-3; D possibly corresponds to TRBD1 (5 bases). V lost 4 bases and J 6 bases, leaving 14 bases between the germline ends. From germline, CDR1 is MDHEN and CDR2 SYDVKM. The CDR3 runs to 14 residues. CDR3 amino acids: CASSSGRAPDTQYF. The DNA of the CDR3 is TGTGCCAGCAGTTCGGGCAGGGCACCGGATACGCAGTATTTT.

This clone was detected once. The rearrangement links TRBV7-9 to TRBJ1-4, with 7 bases matching TRBD1. CDR1 is SEHNR, CDR2 FQNEAQ, per germline (reference sequence). This CDR3 contains 14 residues. The J segment lost 3 bases and the V segment lost 6 bases, leaving 4 bases of the junction unmatched. The CDR3 region is CASSYRGSNEKLFF. The CDR3 DNA follows: TGTGCCAGCAGTTACAGGGGCTCTAATGAAAAACTGTTTTTT.

This clone has just one count. This chain links TRBV6-5 with TRBJ1-4; no clear D. The germline V and J ends were trimmed by 11 bases and 0 bases, with 10 bases remaining between them. The length of the CDR3 is 13 residues. Germline V CDR1 and CDR2: MNHEY, SVGAGI. The CDR3 coding sequence is TGTGCCGTACCAGTCTCAACTAATGAAAAACTGTTTTTT. This sequence encodes CAVPVSTNEKLFF.

The chain uses TRBV6-1 and TRBJ2-5; TRBD2 agrees at 7 bases. With V trimmed by 4 bases and J by 5 bases, 16 bases remained unmatched. The germline V gene has CDR1 MNHNS and CDR2 SASEGT. The length of the CDR3 is 17 residues. CDR3 region: CASSVAALAGVGETQYF. The CDR3 nucleotides are TGTGCCAGCAGTGTTGCGGCTTTGGCGGGGGTGGGGGAGACCCAGTACTTC.

The chain has TRBV28 and TRBJ2-3; 8 bases align to TRBD1. Trimming at V came to 7 bases and at J to 6 bases, leaving 6 bases not matched to a gene. CDR3 size: 13 residues. Germline V lookup: CDR1 MDHEN, CDR2 SYDVKM. DNA of the CDR3: TGTGCCAGCACAAAGACAGGGGCCGATACGCAGTATTTT. Translating gives CASTKTGADTQYF.

This chain connects TRBV18 to TRBJ1-1, with D unclear. Germline loops: CDR1 KGHSH, CDR2 LQKENI. The CDR3 extends over 14 amino acids. The V end lost 2 bases, the J end lost 0 bases, and 7 bases lay between the germline ends. The CDR3 bases are TGTGCCAGCTCACCAGGCGGAATGAACACTGAAGCTTTCTTT. It yields the protein CASSPGGMNTEAFF.

This sequence joins TRBV28 and TRBJ1-5; D gene uncertain. With 3 bases removed from V and 3 bases from J, the gap between germline ends came to 6 bases. CDR1 and CDR2 (germline): MDHEN, SYDVKM. This CDR3 has 13 residues. The CDR3 sequence is CASSFGVNQPQHF. CDR3 coding DNA: TGTGCCAGCAGTTTCGGGGTCAATCAGCCCCAGCATTTT.

The chain joins TRBV5-1 to TRBJ2-7, with TRBD2 matching 11 bases. Per the germline V gene, CDR1 is SGHRS and CDR2 is YFSETQ. CDR3 size: 15 residues. Trimming at V came to 3 bases and at J to 6 bases, leaving 8 bases not matched to a gene. CDR3 sequence reads: CASSSGTSGGVEQYF. CDR3 nucleotides: TGCGCCAGCAGCTCGGGGACTAGCGGTGGGGTCGAGCAGTACTTC.